The present T cell receptor (beta chain) was sequenced within a study of blood T cell repertoires in COVID-19. For the study at large: The United States, Italy and Spain supplied acute and convalescent COVID-19 samples.

Followed over time, Seattle patients had been enrolled while infection was active. The V and J ends lost 4 bases and 0 bases respectively, with 12 bases between them. CDR1 and CDR2 from the germline V gene are SGHTA and FQGTGA. The CDR3 runs to 15 residues. Original methodology: By means of reference gene primer amplification, nucleated cell counts were estimated. Generated by immunoSEQ multiplex PCR, the TCRdb table keeps only in-frame clones and is missing some. The V and J calls and clone size are taken from that table; D and trimming were inferred from the DNA. The table records some 140,000 clones, over 75% of them present only once.

Sample: peripheral blood. This chain joins TRBV7-3 and TRBJ1-1, with D perhaps TRBD1 (6 bases). This TCR came from a man aged 55 to 70 with COVID-19, enrolled during active disease. CDR3 DNA: TGTGCCAGCAGCTCCATTCGGACAGTGAACACTGAAGCTTTCTTT. Protein sequence: CASSSIRTVNTEAFF.